This entry is about one TCR beta chain. The antigen is unknown. Trimming at V came to 0 bases and at J to 1 base, leaving 1 base not matched to a gene. The CDR3 contains 16 residues. Germline V gene data show CDR1 as SGHDT and CDR2 as YYEEEE. The sample comes from a study of cytomegalovirus exposure and HLA in healthy donors. Primers included in the PCR were 60 Vbeta and 13 Jbeta primers. As processed by the authors: Counted up in a later analysis, unique TCR beta chains came to about 80 million, with about 9.9 million shared. Some clones are missing from TCRdb's copy, which holds only in-frame ones; the method was immunoSEQ multiplex PCR. The V and J calls and clone size come from that table; D and trimming were worked out from the DNA. This table has 85,000 to 130,000 clones, 65% to 80% appearing once. Findings and caveats of the study: TCR beta chains numbering 164 were designated cytomegalovirus-associated.

The J gene is TRBJ2-3, the V gene TRBV5-6; TRBD2 agrees at 11 bases. This sequence originates from a woman aged 50 to 60 in good health and CMV-seropositive. Sequenced sample: PBMCs. The CDR3 bases are TGTGCCAGCAGCTTGGTACTAGCGGGGGGCACAGATACGCAGTATTTT. It translates to CASSLVLAGGTDTQYF. Full variable domain (missing parts from reference TRBV5-6 and TRBJ2-3): DAGVTQSPTHLIKTRGQQVTLRCSPKSGHDTVSWYQQALGQGPQFIFQYYEEEERQRGNFPDRFSGHQFPNYSSELNVNALLLGDSALYLCASSLVLAGGTDTQYFGPGTRLTVL.